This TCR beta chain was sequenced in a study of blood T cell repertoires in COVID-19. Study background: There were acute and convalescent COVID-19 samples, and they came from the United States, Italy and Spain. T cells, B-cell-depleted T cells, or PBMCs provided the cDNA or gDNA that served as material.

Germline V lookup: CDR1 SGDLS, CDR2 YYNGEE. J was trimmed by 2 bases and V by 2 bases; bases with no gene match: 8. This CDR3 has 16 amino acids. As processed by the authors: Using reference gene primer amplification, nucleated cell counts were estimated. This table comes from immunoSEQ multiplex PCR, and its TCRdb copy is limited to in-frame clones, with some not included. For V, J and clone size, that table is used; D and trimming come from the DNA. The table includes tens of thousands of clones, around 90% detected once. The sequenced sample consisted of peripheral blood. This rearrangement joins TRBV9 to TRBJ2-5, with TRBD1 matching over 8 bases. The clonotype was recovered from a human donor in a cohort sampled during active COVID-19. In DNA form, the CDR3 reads TGTGCCAGCAGCGTCCTCCCAGGGGGCTTTCAAGAGACCCAGTACTTC. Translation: CASSVLPGGFQETQYF.